Described below is a single T cell receptor beta chain sequence and its context. Antigen: not known. The V end was cut by 1 base, the J end by 5 bases, with 20 bases between. Germline CDR1 MGHDK, CDR2 SYGVNS. This CDR3 region has 17 residues. The graft tissue was processed, and this released both intraepithelial and lamina propria lymphocytes. This sample was included in a study of graft-versus-host responses after intestinal transplantation. Study-wide points: Clonal ratios of graft-versus-host to host-versus-graft in allografts were high for patients exhibiting graft-donor T cell macrochimerism.

The data were produced by immunoSEQ multiplex PCR, yet TCRdb's version contains in-frame clones alone and is incomplete. Here the sample spans 9,800 or so clones, 78% being singletons. The V call is TRBV25-1, the J call TRBJ2-5; D may be TRBD2 (6 bases). The clonotype comes from a human patient who received an intestinal transplant, so some T cells may come from the graft donor. Sequenced material: ileum tissue, taken approximately 530 days after intestinal transplant. The CDR3 protein is CASSESRELGGEETQYF. The CDR3 region has the DNA TGTGCCAGCAGTGAATCCCGGGAGTTGGGGGGAGAGGAGACCCAGTACTTC.